The rows below give T cell receptor beta chains drawn from one sample of a study of blood T cell repertoires in COVID-19. Clones were sequenced by immunoSEQ multiplex PCR, and TCRdb holds only the in-frame ones, with some missing. The sample includes about 260,000 clones, approximately 89% of them seen just once. The source material was PBMCs or T cells enriched from blood (not recorded which). Receptor source: a woman aged 40 to 50 with acute COVID-19. Each CDR3 is given with its conserved first and last residue. Each record gives: D gene, clone size, J gene, V gene, CDR3 protein, CDR3 DNA. A D gene is named only where the DNA matches it firmly. Not all rows give a size; the values are once, few, many and, for expanded clones, a class.

NA NA TRBJ1-1 TRBV3-1/TRBV3-2 CASSLRNEAFF TGTGCCAGCAGCCTGCGTAATGAAGCTTTCTTT
NA NA TRBJ1-1 TRBV7-9 CASSREPGLRNTEAFF TGTGCCAGCAGCCGAGAGCCGGGACTCAGGAACACTGAAGCTTTCTTT
TRBD1 NA TRBJ1-6 TRBV7-2 CASSFAPGQGASPLHF TGTGCCAGCAGTTTTGCTCCGGGACAGGGGGCTTCACCCCTCCACTTT
NA NA TRBJ2-2 TRBV7-2 CATNLRQEMELFF TGTGCCACAAACCTAAGACAGGAAATGGAGCTGTTTTTT
NA NA TRBJ1-1 TRBV18 CASLGELNTEAFF TGTGCCAGCCTCGGGGAATTGAACACTGAAGCTTTCTTT
NA NA TRBJ1-6 TRBV27 CASSYTAGSPLHF TGTGCCAGCAGCTACACTGCAGGTTCACCCCTCCACTTT
NA NA TRBJ2-2 TRBV15 CATRVRGWNTGELFF TGTGCCACCAGGGTTAGGGGGTGGAACACCGGGGAGCTGTTTTTT
TRBD1 NA TRBJ2-7 TRBV18 CASSGDSYYEQYF TGTGCCAGCTCAGGGGACAGCTACTACGAGCAGTACTTC
TRBD1 NA TRBJ1-6 TRBV27 CASSPGQGRYNSPLHF TGTGCCAGCAGTCCCGGACAGGGGAGGTATAATTCACCCCTCCACTTT
NA NA TRBJ1-1 TRBV29-1 CSVGEQPNTEAFF TGCAGCGTTGGTGAACAGCCGAACACTGAAGCTTTCTTT
TRBD1 NA TRBJ1-2 TRBV10-3 CATLSRDRERTNYGYTF TGTGCCACTCTATCGAGAGACAGGGAACGTACTAACTATGGCTACACCTTC
TRBD2 NA TRBJ2-1 TRBV3-1/TRBV3-2 CASSQEPPGGPLHEQFF TGTGCCAGCAGCCAAGAGCCCCCGGGAGGGCCACTCCATGAGCAGTTCTTC
TRBD1 NA TRBJ1-2 TRBV28 CASRTPDRVGGYTF TGTGCCAGCAGGACCCCCGACAGGGTGGGTGGCTACACCTTC
TRBD2 NA TRBJ2-5 TRBV4-2 CASSQEVASGKETQYF TGTGCCAGCAGCCAAGAAGTAGCTAGCGGGAAAGAGACCCAGTACTTC
NA NA TRBJ1-5 TRBV19 CASSIFRGEQPQHF TGTGCCAGTAGTATTTTCAGGGGCGAGCAGCCCCAGCATTTT
NA NA TRBJ1-1 TRBV19 CASSARENTEAFF TGTGCCAGTAGTGCCCGGGAGAACACTGAAGCTTTCTTT
TRBD1 once TRBJ1-4 TRBV4-2 CASSQDRSGTGSGANEKLFF TGTGCCAGCAGCCAAGATCGCTCGGGGACAGGGTCTGGTGCTAATGAAAAACTGTTTTTT
NA NA TRBJ1-4 TRBV7-9 CASSSQDKDEKLFF TGTGCCAGCAGCTCACAGGACAAGGATGAAAAACTGTTTTTT
TRBD1 NA TRBJ2-3 TRBV11-2 CASSFVWDSRTDTQYF TGTGCCAGCAGCTTTGTCTGGGACAGCCGCACAGATACGCAGTATTTT
TRBD1 NA TRBJ1-1 TRBV3-1/TRBV3-2 CASSPGQGSENTEAFF TGTGCCAGCAGCCCCGGACAGGGGTCAGAGAACACTGAAGCTTTCTTT
NA NA TRBJ2-1 TRBV15 CATSRDRGVYNEQFF TGTGCCACCAGCAGAGACAGGGGAGTATACAATGAGCAGTTCTTC
TRBD1 NA TRBJ1-1 TRBV7-3 CASSPQGQGNTEAFF TGTGCCAGCAGCCCTCAGGGACAGGGGAACACTGAAGCTTTCTTT
NA NA TRBJ1-1 TRBV5-4 CASSFRSTEAFF TGTGCCAGCAGCTTCAGAAGCACTGAAGCTTTCTTT
NA NA TRBJ1-2 TRBV9 CASSVESGRNYGYTF TGTGCCAGCAGCGTAGAGTCAGGAAGAAACTATGGCTACACCTTC
TRBD1 NA TRBJ1-1 TRBV11-3 CASSLGHRDRKSSMNTEAFF TGTGCCAGCAGCTTAGGCCATCGGGACAGAAAATCCTCTATGAACACTGAAGCTTTCTTT
NA NA TRBJ2-1 TRBV7-7 CASSEGSYNEQFF TGTGCTAGCAGCGAGGGCTCCTACAATGAGCAGTTCTTC
NA few TRBJ1-2 TRBV6-1 CASSEQRERYYGYTF TGTGCCAGCAGTGAACAAAGGGAGCGTTACTATGGCTACACCTTC
NA NA TRBJ2-5 TRBV18 CASSPEVAEYQETQYF TGTGCCAGCTCCCCAGAGGTAGCGGAGTACCAAGAGACCCAGTACTTC
NA NA TRBJ2-6 TRBV24-1 CATSDRSFSNVLTF TGTGCCACCAGTGACCGGTCGTTTTCCAACGTCCTGACTTTC
TRBD1 NA TRBJ1-3 TRBV7-2 CASGDRGLSGNTIYF TGTGCCAGCGGGGACAGGGGGCTTTCAGGAAACACCATATATTTT
NA NA TRBJ1-1 TRBV30 CAWSVVNRDGTEAFF TGTGCCTGGAGTGTAGTTAACAGGGATGGGACTGAAGCTTTCTTT
NA NA TRBJ2-1 TRBV11-2 CASSYTRDEQFF TGTGCCAGCAGCTACACCCGTGATGAGCAGTTCTTC
NA few TRBJ1-2 TRBV4-1 CASSQDRTALGYTF TGCGCCAGCAGCCAAGATCGGACAGCCCTCGGCTACACCTTC
TRBD1 NA TRBJ1-1 TRBV10-3 CAISDLRGRDTEAFF TGTGCCATCAGTGACCTCAGGGGGCGCGACACTGAAGCTTTCTTT
NA NA TRBJ1-2 TRBV6-4 CASSQEGGAGYTF TGTGCCAGCAGTCAAGAGGGGGGGGCTGGCTACACCTTC
NA NA TRBJ2-3 TRBV4-3 CASSQEGRGSTDTQYF TGCGCCAGCAGCCAAGAGGGCAGGGGTAGCACAGATACGCAGTATTTT
TRBD1 NA TRBJ2-7 TRBV9 CASSRGQGAYEQYF TGTGCCAGCAGCCGGGGACAGGGGGCTTACGAGCAGTACTTC